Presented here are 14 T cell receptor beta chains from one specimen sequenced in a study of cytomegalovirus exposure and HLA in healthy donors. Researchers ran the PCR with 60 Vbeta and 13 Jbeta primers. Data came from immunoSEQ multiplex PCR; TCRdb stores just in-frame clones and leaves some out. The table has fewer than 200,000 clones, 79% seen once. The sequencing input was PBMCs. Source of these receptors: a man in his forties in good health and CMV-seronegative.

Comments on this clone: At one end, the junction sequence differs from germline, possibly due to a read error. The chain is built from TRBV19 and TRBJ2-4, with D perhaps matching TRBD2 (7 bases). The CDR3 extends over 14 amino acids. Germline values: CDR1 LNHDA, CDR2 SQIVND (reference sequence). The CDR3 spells CASSPAGAENSQYF. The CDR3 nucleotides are TGTGCCAGTAGCCCGGCGGGGGCAGAAAACAGTCAGTACTTC.

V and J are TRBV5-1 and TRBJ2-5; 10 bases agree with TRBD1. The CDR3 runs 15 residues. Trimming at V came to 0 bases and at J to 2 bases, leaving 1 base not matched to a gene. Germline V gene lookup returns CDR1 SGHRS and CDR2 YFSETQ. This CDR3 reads CASSLGQGAQETQYF. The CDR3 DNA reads TGCGCCAGCAGCTTGGGACAGGGGGCGCAAGAGACCCAGTACTTC.

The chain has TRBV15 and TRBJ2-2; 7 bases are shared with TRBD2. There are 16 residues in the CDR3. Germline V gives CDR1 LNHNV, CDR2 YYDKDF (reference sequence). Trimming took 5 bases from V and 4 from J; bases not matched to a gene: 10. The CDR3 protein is CATSARAGVVTGELFF. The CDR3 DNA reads TGTGCCACCAGCGCCCGGGCGGGAGTGGTCACCGGGGAGCTGTTTTTT.

CDR3 DNA: TGTGCCAGCCCCTTAGGGGGAGGGGGTCGGTTCTTC. Protein: CASPLGGGGRFF. The chain joins TRBV11-3 to TRBJ2-1; D perhaps matches TRBD2 (7 bases). Germline CDR1 and CDR2: SGHNT and YENEEA. Trimming left V 8 bases short and J 15 bases short, with 20 bases between. The CDR3 consists of 12 residues.

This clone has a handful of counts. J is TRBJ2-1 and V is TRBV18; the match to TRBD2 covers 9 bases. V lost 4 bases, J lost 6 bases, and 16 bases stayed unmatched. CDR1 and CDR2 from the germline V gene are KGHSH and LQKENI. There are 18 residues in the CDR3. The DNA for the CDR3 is TGTGCCAGCTCACTCGAGGGGATGTATAGCGGGAGATCCAATGAGCAGTTCTTC. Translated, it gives CASSLEGMYSGRSNEQFF.

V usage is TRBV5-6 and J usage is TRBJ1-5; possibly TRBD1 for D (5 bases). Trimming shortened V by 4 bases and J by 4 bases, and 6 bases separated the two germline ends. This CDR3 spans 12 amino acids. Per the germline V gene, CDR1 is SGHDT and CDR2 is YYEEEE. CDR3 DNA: TGTGCCAGCAGCCACAGGAATCAGCCCCAGCATTTT. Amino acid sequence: CASSHRNQPQHF.

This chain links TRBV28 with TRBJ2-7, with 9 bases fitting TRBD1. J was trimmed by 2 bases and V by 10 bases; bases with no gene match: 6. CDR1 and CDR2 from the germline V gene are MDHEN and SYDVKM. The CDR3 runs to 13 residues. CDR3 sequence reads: CATKQGATYEQYF. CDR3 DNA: TGTGCCACCAAACAGGGGGCGACCTACGAGCAGTACTTC.

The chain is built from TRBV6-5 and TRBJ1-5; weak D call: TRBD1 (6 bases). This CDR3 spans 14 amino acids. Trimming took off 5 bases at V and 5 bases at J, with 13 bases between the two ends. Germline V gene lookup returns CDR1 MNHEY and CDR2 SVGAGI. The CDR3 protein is CASSPDSLYQPQHF. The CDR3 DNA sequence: TGTGCCAGCAGTCCGGACAGTCTTTATCAGCCCCAGCATTTT.

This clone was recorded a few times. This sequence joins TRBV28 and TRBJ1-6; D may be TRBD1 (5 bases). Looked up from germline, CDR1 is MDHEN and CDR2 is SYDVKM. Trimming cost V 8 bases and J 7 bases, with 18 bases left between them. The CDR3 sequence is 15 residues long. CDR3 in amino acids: CASLGARHLNSPLHF. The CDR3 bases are TGTGCCAGCTTAGGGGCCCGGCACTTAAATTCACCCCTCCACTTT. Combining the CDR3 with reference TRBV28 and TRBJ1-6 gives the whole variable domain DVKVTQSSRYLVKRTGEKVFLECVQDMDHENMFWYRQDPGLGLRLIYFSYDVKMKEKGDIPEGYSVSREKKERFSLILESASTNQTSMYLCASLGARHLNSPLHFGNGTRLTVT.

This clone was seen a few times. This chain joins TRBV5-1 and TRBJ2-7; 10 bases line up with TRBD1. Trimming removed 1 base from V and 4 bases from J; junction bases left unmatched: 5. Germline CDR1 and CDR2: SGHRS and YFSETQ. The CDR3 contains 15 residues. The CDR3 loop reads CASSLSGTGVYEQYF. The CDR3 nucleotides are TGCGCCAGCAGCTTGTCCGGGACAGGGGTATACGAGCAGTACTTC.

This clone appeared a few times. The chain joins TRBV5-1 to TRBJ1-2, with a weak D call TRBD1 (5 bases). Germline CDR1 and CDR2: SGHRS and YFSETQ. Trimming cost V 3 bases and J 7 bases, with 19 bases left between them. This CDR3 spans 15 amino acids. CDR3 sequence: CASSWGEEVMGGYTF. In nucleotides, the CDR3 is TGCGCCAGCAGCTGGGGCGAGGAAGTTATGGGTGGCTACACCTTC.

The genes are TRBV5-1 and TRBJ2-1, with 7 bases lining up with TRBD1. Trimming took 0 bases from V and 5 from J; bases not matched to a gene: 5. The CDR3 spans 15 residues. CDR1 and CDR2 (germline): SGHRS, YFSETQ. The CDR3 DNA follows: TGCGCCAGCAGCTTGGACGGTGACAGGGACAATGAGCAGTTCTTC. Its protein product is CASSLDGDRDNEQFF.

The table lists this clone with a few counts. The CDR3 DNA is TGTGCCAGCAGCTACAGAAGCCCCCACGAGCAGTACTTC. Translation: CASSYRSPHEQYF. The gene calls are TRBV5-8 and TRBJ2-7; no definite D call. Trimming pared 3 bases from V and 5 bases from J, leaving 12 bases between. This CDR3 is 13 amino acids long. Germline CDR1 reads SGHTS; CDR2 reads YDEGEE.

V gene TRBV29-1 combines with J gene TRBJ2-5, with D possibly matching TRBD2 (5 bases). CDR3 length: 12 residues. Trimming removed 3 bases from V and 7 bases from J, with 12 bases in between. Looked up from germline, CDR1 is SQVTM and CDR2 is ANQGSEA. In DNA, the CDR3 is TGCAGCGTTGAGGAAACCGAGGGGACCCAGTACTTC. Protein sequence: CSVEETEGTQYF.